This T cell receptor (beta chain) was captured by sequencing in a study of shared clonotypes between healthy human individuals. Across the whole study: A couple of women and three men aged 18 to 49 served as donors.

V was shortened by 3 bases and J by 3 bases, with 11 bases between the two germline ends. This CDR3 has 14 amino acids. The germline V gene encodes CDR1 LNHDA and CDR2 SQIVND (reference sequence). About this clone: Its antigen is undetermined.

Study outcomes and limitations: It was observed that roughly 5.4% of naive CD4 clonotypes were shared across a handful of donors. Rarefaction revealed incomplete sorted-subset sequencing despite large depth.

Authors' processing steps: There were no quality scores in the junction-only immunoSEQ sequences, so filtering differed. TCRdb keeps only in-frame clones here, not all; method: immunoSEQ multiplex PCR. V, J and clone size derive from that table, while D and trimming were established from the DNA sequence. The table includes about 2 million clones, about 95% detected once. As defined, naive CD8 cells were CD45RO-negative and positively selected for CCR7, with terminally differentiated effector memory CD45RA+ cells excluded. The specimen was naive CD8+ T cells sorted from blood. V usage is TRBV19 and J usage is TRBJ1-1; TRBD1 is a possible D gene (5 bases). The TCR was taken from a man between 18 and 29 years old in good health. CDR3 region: CASSIVGGDTEAFF. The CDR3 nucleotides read TGTGCCAGTAGTATTGTCGGAGGGGACACTGAAGCTTTCTTT.